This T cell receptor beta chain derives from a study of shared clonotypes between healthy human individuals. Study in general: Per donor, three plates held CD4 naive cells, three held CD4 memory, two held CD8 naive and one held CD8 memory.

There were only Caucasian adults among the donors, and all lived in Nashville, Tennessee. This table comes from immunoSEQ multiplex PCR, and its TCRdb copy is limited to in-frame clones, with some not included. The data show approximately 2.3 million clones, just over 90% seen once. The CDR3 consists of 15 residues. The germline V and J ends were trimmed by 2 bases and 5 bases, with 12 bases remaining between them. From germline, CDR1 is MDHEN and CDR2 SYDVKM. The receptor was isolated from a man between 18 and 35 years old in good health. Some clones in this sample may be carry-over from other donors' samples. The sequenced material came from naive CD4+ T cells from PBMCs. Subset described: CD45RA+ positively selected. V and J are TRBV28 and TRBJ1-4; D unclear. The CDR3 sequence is CASSLISPENEKLFF. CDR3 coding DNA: TGTGCCAGCAGTTTAATCAGTCCAGAAAATGAAAAACTGTTTTTT. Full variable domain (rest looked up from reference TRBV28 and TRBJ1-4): DVKVTQSSRYLVKRTGEKVFLECVQDMDHENMFWYRQDPGLGLRLIYFSYDVKMKEKGDIPEGYSVSREKKERFSLILESASTNQTSMYLCASSLISPENEKLFFGSGTQLSVL.